This T cell receptor (beta chain) was profiled in a study of shared T cell receptors in the human thymus. Between the trimmed V and J ends, which lost 7 bases and 0 bases, there was a span of 12 bases. The CDR3 has 14 amino acids. From germline, CDR1 is MNHNS and CDR2 SASEGT. Profiling relied on immunoSEQ multiplex PCR, and the TCRdb table lists in-frame clones only, not all of them. The sample lists 550,000 to 800,000 clones, roughly 88% occurring once. These same data were also listed under a study on human thymus T cells. As that study records: Unrelated individuals had highly overlapping thymic repertoires, as reported in related research.

Sample: thymocytes. V is TRBV6-1 and J is TRBJ1-2, with D perhaps matching TRBD1 (5 bases). The source of this sequence is a girl under three years old with a congenital heart defect. The CDR3 loop reads CASMRGLTNYGYTF. Written as DNA, the CDR3 is TGTGCCAGCATGAGGGGACTTACTAACTATGGCTACACCTTC.